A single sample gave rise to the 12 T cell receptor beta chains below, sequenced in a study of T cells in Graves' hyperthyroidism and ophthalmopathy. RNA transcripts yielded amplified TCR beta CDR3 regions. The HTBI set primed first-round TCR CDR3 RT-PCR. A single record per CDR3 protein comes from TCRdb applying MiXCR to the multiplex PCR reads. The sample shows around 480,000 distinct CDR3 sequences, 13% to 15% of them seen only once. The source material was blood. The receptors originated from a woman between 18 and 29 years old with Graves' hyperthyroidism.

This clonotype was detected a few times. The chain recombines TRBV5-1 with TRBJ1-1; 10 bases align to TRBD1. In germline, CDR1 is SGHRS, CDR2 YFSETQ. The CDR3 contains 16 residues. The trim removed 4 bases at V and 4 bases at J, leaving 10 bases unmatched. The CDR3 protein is CASSNRDRGMSTEAFF. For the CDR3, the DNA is TGCGCCAGCAGCAACCGGGACAGGGGTATGAGCACTGAAGCTTTCTTT.

In DNA form, the CDR3 reads TGTGCTAGTGGTTTGGACCTAAACCCTAGCGGAGTCTACAATGAGCAGTTCTTC. This encodes CASGLDLNPSGVYNEQFF. This chain joins TRBV12-5 and TRBJ2-1, with 7 bases lining up with TRBD2. The V gene end was trimmed by 1 base and the J gene end by 3 bases; junction bases not matched to a gene: 12. CDR1 is LGHNT and CDR2 is FRNRAP in the germline V gene. This CDR3 contains 18 residues.

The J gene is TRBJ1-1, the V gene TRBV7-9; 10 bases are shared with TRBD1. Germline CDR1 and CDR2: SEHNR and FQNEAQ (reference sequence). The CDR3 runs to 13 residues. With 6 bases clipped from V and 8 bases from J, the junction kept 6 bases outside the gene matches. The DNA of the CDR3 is TGTGCCAGCAGTTCCCGGACAGGGGGAGAAGCTTTCTTT. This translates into CASSSRTGGEAFF. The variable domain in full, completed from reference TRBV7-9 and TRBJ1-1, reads DTGVSQNPRHKITKRGQNVTFRCDPISEHNRLYWYRQTLGQGPEFLTYFQNEAQLEKSRLLSDRFSAERPKGSFSTLEIQRTEQGDSAMYLCASSSRTGGEAFFGQGTRLTVV.

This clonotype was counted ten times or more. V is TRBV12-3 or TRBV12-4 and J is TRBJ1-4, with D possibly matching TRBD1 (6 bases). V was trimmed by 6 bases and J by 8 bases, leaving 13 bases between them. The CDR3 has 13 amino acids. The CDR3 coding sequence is TGTGCCAGCAGCCCCGGGGGCAAGGAAAAACTGTTTTTT. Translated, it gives CASSPGGKEKLFF.

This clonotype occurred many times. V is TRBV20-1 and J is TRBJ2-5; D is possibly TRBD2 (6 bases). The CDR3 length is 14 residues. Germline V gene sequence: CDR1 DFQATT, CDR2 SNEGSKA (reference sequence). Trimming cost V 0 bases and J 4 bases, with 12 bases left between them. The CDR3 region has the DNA TGCAGTGCTAGAGAGGGATTGGGGGGAGAGACCCAGTACTTC. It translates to CSAREGLGGETQYF.

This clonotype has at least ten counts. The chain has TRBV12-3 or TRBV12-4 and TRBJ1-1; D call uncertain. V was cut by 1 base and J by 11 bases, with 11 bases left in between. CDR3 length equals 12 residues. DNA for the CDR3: TGTGCCAGCAGTTTAGGAGGGTTTTTCGCTTTCTTT. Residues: CASSLGGFFAFF.

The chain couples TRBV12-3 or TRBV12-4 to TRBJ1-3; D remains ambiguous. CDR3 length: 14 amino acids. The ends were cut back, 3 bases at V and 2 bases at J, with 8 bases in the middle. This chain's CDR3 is CASSLVGTGNTIYF. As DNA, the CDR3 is TGTGCCAGCAGTTTGGTGGGAACTGGAAACACCATATATTTT.

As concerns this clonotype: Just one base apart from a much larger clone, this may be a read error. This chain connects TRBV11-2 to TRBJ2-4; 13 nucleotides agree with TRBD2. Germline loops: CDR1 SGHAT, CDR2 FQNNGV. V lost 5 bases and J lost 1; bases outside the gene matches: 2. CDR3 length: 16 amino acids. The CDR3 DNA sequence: TGTGCCAGCAGCCGGACTAGCGGGAGTGCCAAAAACATTCAGTACTTC. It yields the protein CASSRTSGSAKNIQYF.

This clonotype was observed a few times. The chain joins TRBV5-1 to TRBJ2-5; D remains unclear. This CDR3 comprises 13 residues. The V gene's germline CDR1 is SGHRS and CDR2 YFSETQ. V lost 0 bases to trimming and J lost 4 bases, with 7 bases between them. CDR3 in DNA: TGCGCCAGCAGCTTGGAGGCGCGAGAGACCCAGTACTTC. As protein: CASSLEARETQYF.

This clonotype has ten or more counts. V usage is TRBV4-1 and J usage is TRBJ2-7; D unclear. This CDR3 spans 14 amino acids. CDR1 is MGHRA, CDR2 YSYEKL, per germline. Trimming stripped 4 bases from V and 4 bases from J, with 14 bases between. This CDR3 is CASSPFPGPYEQYV. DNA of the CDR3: TGCGCCAGCAGCCCGTTCCCCGGCCCGTACGAGCAGTACGTC.

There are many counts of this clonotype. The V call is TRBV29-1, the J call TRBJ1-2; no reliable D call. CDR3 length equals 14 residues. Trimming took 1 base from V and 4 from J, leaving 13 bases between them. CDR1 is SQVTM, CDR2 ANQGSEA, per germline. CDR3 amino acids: CSVEGQSLFYGYTF. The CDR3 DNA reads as TGCAGCGTTGAAGGCCAGTCTCTCTTCTATGGCTACACCTTC.

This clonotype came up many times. The CDR3 region has the DNA TGTGCCAGCAGCCCCAAACATTTAGCGGGAGTGTGGAATGAGCAGTTCTTC. It translates to CASSPKHLAGVWNEQFF. J is TRBJ2-1 and V is TRBV11-1; 9 bases agree with TRBD2. The trim removed 5 bases at V and 7 bases at J, leaving 15 bases unmatched. This CDR3 has 17 residues. Germline CDR1 is SGHAT and CDR2 is FQDESV (reference sequence).